Listed below are T cell receptor beta chains from one sample, sequenced in a study of breast tumors, draining lymph nodes, adjacent tissues. One entry per CDR3 protein, called by TCRdb with MiXCR from the multiplex PCR reads. Seen here are tens of thousands of distinct CDR3 sequences, around 23% observed once, and the top ten hold approximately 8%. The sequenced material came from breast tumor tissue. The receptor source for this set is a female donor with breast cancer. Some clones in this sample may be carry-over from other donors' samples. CDR3s include the opening cysteine and the closing phenylalanine or tryptophan. The order of the fields is clone size, J gene, V gene, D gene, CDR3 DNA, CDR3 protein. A D gene is named only where the DNA matches it firmly. Rows give clone size only sometimes, using once, few, many, or a class for an expanded clone.

clone size: many; J gene: TRBJ2-7; V gene: TRBV30; D gene: TRBD2; CDR3 DNA: TGTGCCTGGAGTGTATGGGGGAGGGTAGGAGAGCAGTACTTC; CDR3 protein: CAWSVWGRVGEQYF
clone size: many; J gene: TRBJ1-6; V gene: TRBV2; D gene: TRBD1; CDR3 DNA: TGTGCCAGAAATGAGGGACAGTATAATTCACCCCTCCACTTT; CDR3 protein: CARNEGQYNSPLHF
clone size: -; J gene: TRBJ1-1; V gene: TRBV20-1; D gene: -; CDR3 DNA: TGCAGTGCTATTAATCAGGGTGAAGCTTTCTTT; CDR3 protein: CSAINQGEAFF
clone size: -; J gene: TRBJ2-1; V gene: TRBV27; D gene: -; CDR3 DNA: TGTGCCCCCAGCGAGTACAATGAGCAGTTCTTC; CDR3 protein: CAPSEYNEQFF
clone size: many; J gene: TRBJ2-3; V gene: TRBV7-6; D gene: -; CDR3 DNA: TGTGCCAGCAGCTTAGCCCCGCAGGGTCCGGATACGCAGTATTTT; CDR3 protein: CASSLAPQGPDTQYF
clone size: many; J gene: TRBJ2-1; V gene: TRBV20-1; D gene: -; CDR3 DNA: TGCAGTGCCTCAACTAGAAAGTTCGCCAATGAGCAGTTCTTC; CDR3 protein: CSASTRKFANEQFF
clone size: many; J gene: TRBJ2-1; V gene: TRBV29-1; D gene: -; CDR3 DNA: TGCAGCGTTGAATCGAGCCCAAACAATGAGCAGTTCTTC; CDR3 protein: CSVESSPNNEQFF
clone size: many; J gene: TRBJ1-2; V gene: TRBV29-1; D gene: -; CDR3 DNA: TGCAGCGTTGATATATGGGAGTCTAGCGGCTACACCTTC; CDR3 protein: CSVDIWESSGYTF
clone size: many; J gene: TRBJ2-7; V gene: TRBV12-3/TRBV12-4; D gene: -; CDR3 DNA: TGTGCCAGCACGGGGAGGGGGCCTAGCTCCTACGAGCAGTACTTC; CDR3 protein: CASTGRGPSSYEQYF
clone size: many; J gene: TRBJ2-5; V gene: TRBV6-5; D gene: TRBD2; CDR3 DNA: TGTGCCAGCAGTATTGGCGGGGGGGAAGAGACCCAGTACTTC; CDR3 protein: CASSIGGGEETQYF
clone size: many; J gene: TRBJ2-3; V gene: TRBV2; D gene: -; CDR3 DNA: TGTGCCAGCAGTTCCAGCGCCCTGTTAGATACGCAGTATTTT; CDR3 protein: CASSSSALLDTQYF
clone size: few; J gene: TRBJ2-5; V gene: TRBV7-2; D gene: -; CDR3 DNA: TGTGCCAGCAGCTTAGGGGGTACAGGGAGAGAGACCCAGTACTTC; CDR3 protein: CASSLGGTGRETQYF
clone size: many; J gene: TRBJ2-3; V gene: TRBV9; D gene: -; CDR3 DNA: TGTGCCAGTGGGAGAGCGGGCACAGATACGCAGTATTTT; CDR3 protein: CASGRAGTDTQYF
clone size: many; J gene: TRBJ2-3; V gene: TRBV11-2; D gene: -; CDR3 DNA: TGTGCCAGCAGCTTAGATACCCCTTTCTCTAGCACAGATACGCAGTATTTT; CDR3 protein: CASSLDTPFSSTDTQYF
clone size: many; J gene: TRBJ1-3; V gene: TRBV7-9; D gene: -; CDR3 DNA: TGTGCCAGCAGCTCGCACTCGGAGTCCGGAAACACCATATATTTT; CDR3 protein: CASSSHSESGNTIYF
clone size: -; J gene: TRBJ1-2; V gene: TRBV7-9; D gene: -; CDR3 DNA: TGTGCCAGCAGCTTAGCAGGCGACGGGGGAGTGGCTATATTCTTATGTGCTAACTATGGCTACACCTTC; CDR3 protein: CASSLAGDGGVAIFLCANYGYTF
clone size: -; J gene: TRBJ2-1; V gene: TRBV7-9; D gene: TRBD2; CDR3 DNA: TGTGCCGCCGAAGGGACTAGCGCCTCCTACAATGAGCAGTTCTTC; CDR3 protein: CAAEGTSASYNEQFF
clone size: many; J gene: TRBJ2-7; V gene: TRBV20-1; D gene: TRBD2; CDR3 DNA: TGCAGTGCTAGAGGACTTAGGACTAGCGGGTCTTTAGTCTTC; CDR3 protein: CSARGLRTSGSLVF
clone size: many; J gene: TRBJ2-7; V gene: TRBV6-5; D gene: -; CDR3 DNA: TGTGCCAGCAGTTACTCGGGGGTTAGGTCCTACGAGCAGTACTTC; CDR3 protein: CASSYSGVRSYEQYF
clone size: many; J gene: TRBJ1-3; V gene: TRBV10-3; D gene: -; CDR3 DNA: TGTGCCATCAGGGACCGCTCTGGAAACACCATATATTTT; CDR3 protein: CAIRDRSGNTIYF
clone size: many; J gene: TRBJ2-3; V gene: TRBV20-1; D gene: TRBD2; CDR3 DNA: TGCAGTGCTAGGGGTAATAGCGGGAGTCTCGCGAGAACGCAGTATTTT; CDR3 protein: CSARGNSGSLARTQYF
clone size: many; J gene: TRBJ2-7; V gene: TRBV10-3; D gene: -; CDR3 DNA: TGTGCCATCAGTTTCGGTAGCAATCCTCCGGTGGAGCAGTACTTC; CDR3 protein: CAISFGSNPPVEQYF
clone size: many; J gene: TRBJ2-2; V gene: TRBV9; D gene: -; CDR3 DNA: TGTGCCAGCAGCGTAGCTGAAACCGGGGAGCTGTTTTTT; CDR3 protein: CASSVAETGELFF
clone size: many; J gene: TRBJ2-1; V gene: TRBV14; D gene: TRBD1; CDR3 DNA: TGTGCCAGCAGTCTAGACAGGGGGCAGGGCGGTGAGCAGTTCTTC; CDR3 protein: CASSLDRGQGGEQFF
clone size: large; J gene: TRBJ2-7; V gene: TRBV6-5; D gene: -; CDR3 DNA: TGTGCCAGCAGTTACGCAGAAGGCAAATACGAGCAGTACTTC; CDR3 protein: CASSYAEGKYEQYF
clone size: -; J gene: TRBJ2-5; V gene: TRBV29-1; D gene: TRBD2; CDR3 DNA: TGCAGCGTTGAAGATCCCGCTAGCGGGGCGTACTTC; CDR3 protein: CSVEDPASGAYF
clone size: many; J gene: TRBJ2-1; V gene: TRBV5-6; D gene: TRBD1; CDR3 DNA: TGTGCCAGCAGCTTGAGGGGGCATGAGCAGTTCTTC; CDR3 protein: CASSLRGHEQFF
clone size: many; J gene: TRBJ2-1; V gene: TRBV19; D gene: -; CDR3 DNA: TGTGCCAGTTCCCGCTCTAGTGATCTTTACAATGAGCAGTTCTTC; CDR3 protein: CASSRSSDLYNEQFF
clone size: many; J gene: TRBJ2-2; V gene: TRBV20-1; D gene: TRBD2; CDR3 DNA: TGTAGTGCTACCCGCGGGAGCACCGGGGAGCTGTTTTTT; CDR3 protein: CSATRGSTGELFF
clone size: many; J gene: TRBJ2-3; V gene: TRBV30; D gene: TRBD1; CDR3 DNA: TGTGCCTGGGTCGACAGGGGGAAGACCACAGATACGCAGTATTTT; CDR3 protein: CAWVDRGKTTDTQYF
clone size: few; J gene: TRBJ2-5; V gene: TRBV20-1; D gene: TRBD2; CDR3 DNA: TGCAGTGCTCCCCCCCCAGCGGGGGGCCAAGAGACCCAGTACTTC; CDR3 protein: CSAPPPAGGQETQYF
clone size: -; J gene: TRBJ2-1; V gene: TRBV11-3; D gene: -; CDR3 DNA: TGTGCCAGCAGCCCAAGACTTAGTTCTGAGCAGTTCTTC; CDR3 protein: CASSPRLSSEQFF
clone size: -; J gene: TRBJ1-1; V gene: TRBV6-1; D gene: -; CDR3 DNA: TGTGCCAGCAATATCGACAGGATTAACACTGAAGCTTTCTTT; CDR3 protein: CASNIDRINTEAFF
clone size: -; J gene: TRBJ1-3; V gene: TRBV7-9; D gene: -; CDR3 DNA: TGTGCCAGCAACCCTTTATGGGCAGGGGAAGGAAACACCATATATTTT; CDR3 protein: CASNPLWAGEGNTIYF
clone size: many; J gene: TRBJ2-3; V gene: TRBV24-1; D gene: TRBD2; CDR3 DNA: TGTGCCACCAGTGACTCGGGACTTCGGGGGGCAGATACGCAGTATTTT; CDR3 protein: CATSDSGLRGADTQYF
clone size: few; J gene: TRBJ2-1; V gene: TRBV18; D gene: -; CDR3 DNA: TGTGCCAGCTCCCCTAGGTCCAGCGGGACACGTGAGCAGTTCTTC; CDR3 protein: CASSPRSSGTREQFF
clone size: few; J gene: TRBJ2-3; V gene: TRBV3-1; D gene: -; CDR3 DNA: TGTGCCAGCAGCCAAGATAGGTACCTTGGAGATACGCAGTATTTT; CDR3 protein: CASSQDRYLGDTQYF
clone size: many; J gene: TRBJ2-3; V gene: TRBV2; D gene: TRBD2; CDR3 DNA: TGTGCCAGCAGTGAACTTCTAGCGGGTTTCACAGATACGCAGTATTTT; CDR3 protein: CASSELLAGFTDTQYF
clone size: -; J gene: TRBJ2-5; V gene: TRBV11-3; D gene: -; CDR3 DNA: TGTGCCAGCAGGGCAGCGCAAGAGACCCAGTACTTC; CDR3 protein: CASRAAQETQYF
clone size: -; J gene: TRBJ2-3; V gene: TRBV20-1; D gene: -; CDR3 DNA: TGCAGTGCTAGACGGTCGGATACGCAGTATTTT; CDR3 protein: CSARRSDTQYF
clone size: -; J gene: TRBJ1-5; V gene: TRBV5-1; D gene: -; CDR3 DNA: TGCGCCAGCAGCCCCATGGGGGATAGCAATCAGCCCCAGCATTTT; CDR3 protein: CASSPMGDSNQPQHF
clone size: -; J gene: TRBJ1-4; V gene: TRBV15; D gene: TRBD1; CDR3 DNA: TGTGCCACCAGCAGAGATCGGCCCGCAGGGGGTGAAAAACTGTTTTTT; CDR3 protein: CATSRDRPAGGEKLFF
clone size: medium-sized; J gene: TRBJ2-5; V gene: TRBV20-1; D gene: -; CDR3 DNA: TGCAGTGTTGGGCAGGGAAAAGAGACCCAGTACTTC; CDR3 protein: CSVGQGKETQYF
clone size: -; J gene: TRBJ1-5; V gene: TRBV28; D gene: -; CDR3 DNA: TGTGCCAGCAGGGCTAGGGGTCGGCAGCCCCAGCATTTT; CDR3 protein: CASRARGRQPQHF
clone size: many; J gene: TRBJ2-1; V gene: TRBV19; D gene: TRBD2; CDR3 DNA: TGTGCCAGTAGTATAGATCCCCCGGGAGGACCGAATGAGCAGTTCTTC; CDR3 protein: CASSIDPPGGPNEQFF
clone size: many; J gene: TRBJ1-6; V gene: TRBV2; D gene: -; CDR3 DNA: TGTGCCAGCGCGGCCGGGGCCGTCAATTCACCCCTCCACTTT; CDR3 protein: CASAAGAVNSPLHF